Shown below are 25 T cell receptor beta chains from a single sample sequenced in a study of control samples from healthy donors and cancer patients. Method: immunoSEQ multiplex PCR; TCRdb's copy keeps in-frame clones and lacks some. The table lists about 70,000 clones, around 82% of them singletons, with 28% in the top ten. Sequenced material: blood. The source of these receptors is a man between 45 and 60 years old in good health.

The chain is built from TRBV7-6 and TRBJ2-7; 13 bases line up with TRBD2. V trimming: 8 bases; J trimming: 4 bases; junction bases outside the gene matches: 23. This CDR3 has 20 residues. Germline CDR1 SGHVS, CDR2 FNYEAQ. For the CDR3, the DNA is TGTGCCAGCGCGAAAGACCGACAGGTCCGGAGGACTAGCGGGAGATACGAGCAGTACTTC. Protein product: CASAKDRQVRRTSGRYEQYF.

The gene calls are TRBV19 and TRBJ2-3, with D perhaps given as TRBD1 or TRBD2 (5 bases each). CDR1 and CDR2 (germline): LNHDA, SQIVND (reference sequence). The V gene lost 2 bases and the J gene lost 1 base, with 10 bases spanning the gap. The CDR3 contains 15 residues. For the CDR3, the DNA is TGTGCCAGTAGTATAACCGGGGCCGGCACAGATACGCAGTATTTT. Translation: CASSITGAGTDTQYF.

This clone has just one count. The chain links TRBV6-1 to TRBJ1-2; D is undetermined. This CDR3 is built from 12 residues. Between the trimmed V and J ends, which lost 2 bases and 7 bases, there was a span of 8 bases. Germline loops: CDR1 MNHNS, CDR2 SASEGT. In nucleotides, the CDR3 is TGTGCCAGCAGTGAATTCCGCGGTGGCTACACCTTC. It yields the protein CASSEFRGGYTF.

The rearrangement joins TRBV7-9 to TRBJ2-5; D unresolved. This CDR3 spans 16 amino acids. The germline V gene has CDR1 SEHNR and CDR2 FQNEAQ (reference sequence). V lost 2 bases, J lost 3 bases, and 16 bases lay in between. In nucleotides, the CDR3 is TGTGCCAGCAGCTTATCTCTCGTGGGTGGGGAAGAGACCCAGTACTTC. This codes for CASSLSLVGGEETQYF. The full variable domain, in which reference TRBV7-9 and TRBJ2-5 provide the parts outside the CDR3, is DTGVSQNPRHKITKRGQNVTFRCDPISEHNRLYWYRQTLGQGPEFLTYFQNEAQLEKSRLLSDRFSAERPKGSFSTLEIQRTEQGDSAMYLCASSLSLVGGEETQYFGPGTRLLVL.

This chain links TRBV9 with TRBJ1-6; the D gene is possibly TRBD1 (5 bases). Between the trimmed V and J ends, which lost 3 bases and 2 bases, there was a span of 12 bases. Germline V gives CDR1 SGDLS, CDR2 YYNGEE. The CDR3 sequence is 16 residues long. The DNA for the CDR3 is TGTGCCAGCAGCGAAAGAGGGGAGCCCTATAATTCACCCCTCCACTTT. The encoded protein is CASSERGEPYNSPLHF.

The chain is built from TRBV29-1 and TRBJ1-2, with TRBD1 matching over 7 bases. This CDR3 has 12 amino acids. Per germline, CDR1 SQVTM and CDR2 ANQGSEA. The V and J ends lost 7 bases and 4 bases, in that order; junction bases with no gene match: 6. The CDR3: CSDGTVLYGYTF. In nucleotides, the CDR3 is TGCAGCGATGGGACAGTTCTCTATGGCTACACCTTC. The full variable domain, its missing parts supplied by reference TRBV29-1 and TRBJ1-2, is SAVISQKPSRDICQRGTSLTIQCQVDSQVTMMFWYRQQPGQSLTLIATANQGSEATYESGFVIDKFPISRPNLTFSTLTVSNMSPEDSSIYLCSDGTVLYGYTFGSGTRLTVV.

The J gene is TRBJ2-1, the V gene TRBV19, with TRBD2 matching over 7 bases. Trimming removed 7 bases from V and 2 bases from J; junction bases left unmatched: 5. Germline values: CDR1 LNHDA, CDR2 SQIVND (reference sequence). CDR3 length: 14 amino acids. The CDR3 sequence: CASTRSGAYNEQFF. In DNA, the CDR3 is TGTGCCAGTACTCGAAGCGGGGCCTACAATGAGCAGTTCTTC.

The J gene is TRBJ2-7, the V gene TRBV7-2; possibly TRBD1 for D (6 bases). CDR1 and CDR2 (germline): SGHTA, FQGNSA. The V end lost 5 bases, the J end lost 0 bases, and 8 bases lay between the germline ends. This CDR3 region has 13 residues. The CDR3 reads CASSKGHSYEQYF. In DNA form, the CDR3 reads TGTGCCAGCAGCAAGGGACACTCCTACGAGCAGTACTTC.

For the CDR3, the DNA is TGTGCCAGCAGAAGGACAGGGGGCTCACCCCTCCACTTT. Encoded protein: CASRRTGGSPLHF. The J gene is TRBJ1-6, the V gene TRBV12-3 or TRBV12-4; 11 bases line up with TRBD1. J was trimmed by 10 bases and V by 6 bases; bases with no gene match: 2. The CDR3 length is 13 residues.

The chain uses TRBV20-1 and TRBJ2-1; weak D call: TRBD2 (5 bases). Between the trimmed V and J ends, which lost 3 bases and 0 bases, there was a span of 12 bases. This CDR3 contains 15 residues. Per germline, CDR1 DFQATT and CDR2 SNEGSKA (reference sequence). CDR3 DNA: TGCAGTGCTAGTTGGCGGAGGAGCTCCTACAATGAGCAGTTCTTC. It encodes CSASWRRSSYNEQFF.

This clone was counted a single time. This chain links TRBV12-3 or TRBV12-4 with TRBJ2-1; D could derive from TRBD1 or TRBD2 (5 bases each). V was cut by 5 bases and J by 5 bases, with 10 bases left in between. The CDR3 contains 13 residues. The CDR3 bases are TGTGCCAGCAGTGGGGGACGGAACAATGAGCAGTTCTTC. Amino acid sequence: CASSGGRNNEQFF.

The CDR3 sequence: CASSKDETATYEQYF. Here the CDR3 DNA reads TGTGCCAGCAGCAAAGATGAGACTGCAACCTACGAGCAGTACTTC. The chain couples TRBV21-1 to TRBJ2-7; no DNA check was done on the table's D call, TRBD2. TRBV21-1 is a listed pseudogene. CDR3 length: 15 amino acids.

The V gene is TRBV7-2, the J gene TRBJ2-2; possible D gene TRBD1, 6 bases. The CDR3 is 15 residues long. The V and J ends lost 7 bases and 5 bases respectively, with 17 bases between them. Germline loops: CDR1 SGHTA, CDR2 FQGNSA. The CDR3 sequence is CASNRNRVRTGELFF. DNA of the CDR3: TGTGCCAGCAACCGAAACAGGGTGCGGACCGGGGAGCTGTTTTTT.

The chain employs TRBV27 and TRBJ1-1, with D perhaps TRBD1 (5 bases). The V gene's germline CDR1 is MNHEY and CDR2 SMNVEV (reference sequence). The CDR3 sequence is 15 residues long. Trimming removed 3 bases at V and 6 bases at J, with 17 bases between. The CDR3, as DNA: TGTGCCAGCAGTTTCCACTTAATTGGGGGGGCTGAAGCTTTCTTT. This translates into CASSFHLIGGAEAFF.

The rearrangement uses TRBV9 and TRBJ1-3; D is perhaps TRBD1 (6 bases). In germline, CDR1 is SGDLS, CDR2 YYNGEE. This CDR3 is 14 amino acids long. With 1 base removed from V and 2 bases from J, the gap between germline ends came to 7 bases. DNA of the CDR3: TGTGCCAGCAGCGTACCAGGGGCTGGAAACACCATATATTTT. Protein: CASSVPGAGNTIYF.

The genes are TRBV2 and TRBJ1-2, with TRBD1 as a possible D gene (5 bases). The germline V gene encodes CDR1 SNHLY and CDR2 FYNNEI. The CDR3 is made up of 12 amino acids. With 6 bases removed from V and 4 bases from J, the gap between germline ends came to 9 bases. CDR3 sequence reads: CASREGPYGYTF. CDR3 sequence (DNA): TGTGCCAGCAGGGAGGGACCCTATGGCTACACCTTC.

The chain has TRBV29-1 and TRBJ1-1; D is uncertain. Per the germline V gene, CDR1 is SQVTM and CDR2 is ANQGSEA. V lost 4 bases and J 1 base, leaving 10 bases between the germline ends. The CDR3 length is 13 residues. CDR3 sequence reads: CSVAWQPNTEAFF. The CDR3 DNA is TGCAGCGTTGCATGGCAACCGAACACTGAAGCTTTCTTT.

The chain has TRBV2 and TRBJ1-3; D gene unclear. V was pared by 3 bases and J by 5 bases, with 8 bases between. The CDR3 has 13 amino acids. Looked up from germline, CDR1 is SNHLY and CDR2 is FYNNEI. The CDR3 DNA reads TGTGCCAGCAGTGAGGGCCCAAGAAACACCATATATTTT. Translation gives CASSEGPRNTIYF.

This chain joins TRBV5-6 and TRBJ2-4; 9 positions agree with TRBD1. With 4 bases clipped from V and 8 bases from J, the junction kept 10 bases outside the gene matches. Germline V lookup: CDR1 SGHDT, CDR2 YYEEEE. The CDR3 contains 15 residues. CDR3 DNA sequence: TGTGCCAGCAGCCGTTGGGACAGGGTTATGGACATTCAGTACTTC. Its translation is CASSRWDRVMDIQYF. The variable domain in full, with the rest retrieved from reference TRBV5-6 and TRBJ2-4, is DAGVTQSPTHLIKTRGQQVTLRCSPKSGHDTVSWYQQALGQGPQFIFQYYEEEERQRGNFPDRFSGHQFPNYSSELNVNALLLGDSALYLCASSRWDRVMDIQYFGAGTRLSVL.

The J gene is TRBJ2-5, the V gene TRBV5-4; a possible D gene is TRBD2 (6 bases). The CDR3 length is 16 residues. Trimming pared 4 bases from V and 1 base from J, leaving 17 bases between. Germline assignment: CDR1 SGHNT and CDR2 YYREEE (reference sequence). The CDR3 sequence: CASSPRGRPLQETQYF. CDR3 bases: TGTGCCAGCAGCCCGAGAGGGAGGCCCCTCCAAGAGACCCAGTACTTC.

This chain links TRBV6-5 with TRBJ2-1, with D tentatively TRBD2 (5 bases). V shed 6 bases and J shed 10 bases, with 22 bases lying between them. Germline V lookup: CDR1 MNHEY, CDR2 SVGAGI. This CDR3 spans 15 amino acids. For the CDR3, the DNA is TGTGCCAGCAGCATTCAATGGGCTAGCTCAACCGAGCAGTTCTTC. It codes for CASSIQWASSTEQFF.

The chain employs TRBV21-1 and TRBJ1-1; the D call in the table, TRBD1, was not verified against the DNA. TRBV21-1 constitutes a pseudogene. CDR3 size: 13 residues. The CDR3 protein is CASSKAGPGEAFF. The DNA for the CDR3 is TGTGCCAGCAGCAAAGCGGGGCCAGGTGAAGCTTTCTTT.

The chain joins TRBV25-1 to TRBJ1-6; TRBD1 aligns across 12 bases. Trimming cost V 7 bases and J 11 bases; bases outside gene matches: 12. The CDR3 is 16 residues long. Germline-derived CDR1 and CDR2 are MGHDK and SYGVNS. The CDR3 region has the DNA TGTGCCAGCATAGGGACCGGGACAGGGGGCACTGCACCCCTCCACTTT. The encoded protein is CASIGTGTGGTAPLHF.

V gene TRBV9 combines with J gene TRBJ2-7; TRBD2 matches at 11 bases. CDR3 length equals 15 residues. V gave up 3 bases and J gave up 2 bases; unmatched junction bases: 4. CDR1 and CDR2 (germline): SGDLS, YYNGEE. DNA of the CDR3: TGTGCCAGCAGCGCACTAGCGGGAGTTACCTACGAGCAGTACTTC. Its translation: CASSALAGVTYEQYF.

The V call is TRBV19, the J call TRBJ2-2; no clear D gene. CDR1 and CDR2 from the germline V gene are LNHDA and SQIVND (reference sequence). The V end was cut by 3 bases, the J end by 1 base, with 6 bases between. The CDR3 is made up of 14 amino acids. The CDR3 DNA is TGTGCCAGTAGTATTCTAGGGAACACCGGGGAGCTGTTTTTT. As protein: CASSILGNTGELFF.